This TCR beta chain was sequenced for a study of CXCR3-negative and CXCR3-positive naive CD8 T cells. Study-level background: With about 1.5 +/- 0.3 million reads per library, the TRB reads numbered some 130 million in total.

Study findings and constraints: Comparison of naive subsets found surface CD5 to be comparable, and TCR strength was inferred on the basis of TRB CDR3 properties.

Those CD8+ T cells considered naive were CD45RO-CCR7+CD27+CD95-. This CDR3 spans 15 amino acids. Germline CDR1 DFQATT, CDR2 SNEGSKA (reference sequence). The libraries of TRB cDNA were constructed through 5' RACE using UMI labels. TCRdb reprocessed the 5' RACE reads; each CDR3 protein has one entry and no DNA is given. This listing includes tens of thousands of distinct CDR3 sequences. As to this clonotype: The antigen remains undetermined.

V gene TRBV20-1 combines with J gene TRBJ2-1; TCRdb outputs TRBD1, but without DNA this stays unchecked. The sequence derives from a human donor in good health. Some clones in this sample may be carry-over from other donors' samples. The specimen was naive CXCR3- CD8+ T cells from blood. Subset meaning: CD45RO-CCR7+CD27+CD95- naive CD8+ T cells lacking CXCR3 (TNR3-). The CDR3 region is CSARPGIQGINEQFF.